The sequence of this T cell receptor beta chain was determined in a study of T-cell reconstitution after alpha-beta-depleted transplantation in children (dated by TCRdb to 2016 to 2017). Context from the whole study: Using TCR repertoire profiling, the study followed T-cell immune reconstitution in a quantitative way in children after TCRalphabeta/CD19-depleted allogeneic hematopoietic cell transplantation. What the work shows at the level of the full study, not this receptor alone: The high TCRbeta diversity at day 60 in some patients was ascribed to recipient T cells and intrathymic progenitors that had survived conditioning. Apparently early alphabetaT-cell count recovery about two months after transplant reportedly relied on only several hundred rapidly expanded clones derived from non-depleted graft cells. Over subsequent months, a decline in hyperexpanded clone frequencies was noted, and after one year, T-cell counts and TCRbeta diversity were mostly ascribed to newly produced T cells.

This clonotype was found a few times. Which antigen it targets is not known. There are no base qualities to consult, and no much larger clone falls within one base. This specimen's treatment or condition label, per the study, means: allogeneic hematopoietic cell transplantation with graft depleted of TCRalphabeta T cells and CD19 B cells. The children who served as transplant recipients had been given grafts of TCRalphabeta/CD19-depleted allogeneic hematopoietic cells. Libraries were constructed by PCR. Sequencing instrument: Illumina HiSeq 2500. TCR libraries were prepared with molecular barcoding, using unique molecular identifiers to normalize TCRbeta repertoire quantification. TCRdb reprocessing: public reads trimmed at Q25 with fastp, clones called with MiXCR, in-frame beta chains kept. Every entry covers one CDR3 protein and lists the most common genes and DNA from its rows. The sample yields about 610,000 distinct CDR3 sequences; roughly a quarter were counted once. Around 36% of the sample is held by the ten biggest clonotypes.

The trim is 3 bases for V and 7 bases for J, with a gap of 15 bases between the germline ends. The germline V gene (reference sequence) provides CDR1 DFQATT and CDR2 SNEGSKA. From the cysteine up to the phenylalanine, the CDR3 has a length of 13 residues. The read is trimmed to its CDR3 DNA, 39 bases read in frame from base 1. This receptor chain uses TRBV20-1 and TRBJ1-1; the D region possibly corresponds to TRBD1 (6 bases align). This receptor was obtained from a boy younger than two with Wiskott-Aldrich syndrome, due to receive a stem cell transplant. This specimen was PBMCs, taken before TCRalphabeta/CD19-depleted stem cell transplant. At the DNA level, the sequence is TGCAGTGCTAGGGCAACAGGGATAGGTGAAGCTTTCTTT. It translates to CSARATGIGEAFF.